The present T cell receptor (beta chain) was sequenced within a study of cytomegalovirus exposure and HLA in healthy donors. General study points: TCR beta V segments were, for the most part, productive about 87% or about 30% of the time in an earlier analysis.

Per germline, CDR1 MNHNY and CDR2 SVGAGI (reference sequence). Between the trimmed V and J ends, which lost 2 bases and 8 bases, there was a span of 9 bases. This CDR3 contains 13 residues. The PCR used 60 Vbeta and 13 Jbeta primers. Method: immunoSEQ multiplex PCR; TCRdb's copy keeps in-frame clones and lacks some. The sample has about 160,000 clones, 87% seen once. The count of this clone is one. Antigen unknown. This receptor was identified in a woman in her twenties or thirties in good health and CMV-seronegative. The V and J genes are TRBV6-6 and TRBJ1-4; D may be TRBD1 (5 bases). Sequenced input: PBMCs. The CDR3 reads CASSYRQNEKLFF. The DNA for the CDR3 is TGTGCCAGCAGTTACCGACAGAACGAAAAACTGTTTTTT.